Shown below are 8 T cell receptor beta chains from a single sample sequenced in a study of T-cell reconstitution after alpha-beta-depleted transplantation in children. TCRbeta library construction was performed incorporating unique molecular identifiers. TCRdb itself ran the PCR reads through MiXCR, one entry per CDR3 protein. The data hold about 610,000 distinct CDR3 sequences, with roughly 30% observed a single time. Sequencing was performed on PBMCs, taken before TCRalphabeta/CD19-depleted stem cell transplant. The receptors were gathered from a boy younger than two with Wiskott-Aldrich syndrome, due to receive a stem cell transplant.

This clonotype has just a few counts. The V and J genes are TRBV20-1 and TRBJ2-5; maybe TRBD2 (7 bases). V gave up 2 bases and J gave up 5 bases, with 12 bases separating them. CDR1 is DFQATT and CDR2 is SNEGSKA in the germline V gene (reference sequence). This CDR3 has 13 residues. Here the CDR3 reads CSARSGGSETQYF. The DNA of the CDR3 is TGCAGTGCTAGATCGGGGGGCAGCGAGACCCAGTACTTC.

There are a few counts of this clonotype. The rearrangement uses TRBV5-1 and TRBJ2-1; 15 nucleotides align to TRBD2. CDR1 SGHRS and CDR2 YFSETQ come from the germline V gene. This CDR3 is built from 16 residues. After removal of 3 bases from V and 10 bases from J, the junction contained 8 bases not matched to a gene. The DNA for the CDR3 is TGCGCCAGCAGCTGGGGACTAGCGGGAGGCGATCGGGAGCAGTTCTTC. This gives the protein CASSWGLAGGDREQFF.

This chain uses TRBV7-9 with TRBJ2-7, with a weak D call TRBD1 (6 bases). CDR1 SEHNR and CDR2 FQNEAQ come from the germline V gene (reference sequence). The CDR3 spans 11 residues. The V gene lost 5 bases and the J gene lost 7 bases, with 9 bases spanning the gap. The DNA of the CDR3 is TGTGCCAGCAGCGTCGACAGGGAGCAGTACTTC. Translation gives CASSVDREQYF.

The sample holds a few counts of this clonotype. The chain joins TRBV5-1 to TRBJ2-7; possible D gene TRBD1, 6 bases. This CDR3 is 16 amino acids long. Germline loops: CDR1 SGHRS, CDR2 YFSETQ. V was pared by 0 bases and J by 3 bases, with 16 bases between. Here the CDR3 reads CASSLEFQGKNYEQYF. DNA for the CDR3: TGCGCCAGCAGCTTGGAATTCCAGGGGAAAAACTACGAGCAGTACTTC.

This chain links TRBV5-8 with TRBJ2-1, with 7 bases that match TRBD1. V lost 4 bases to trimming and J lost 7 bases; unmatched junction nucleotides: 8. This CDR3 contains 14 residues. The V gene's germline CDR1 is SGHTS and CDR2 YDEGEE. In nucleotides, the CDR3 is TGTGCCAGCAGCCGTAGGGGGCTTCGGAATGAGCAGTTCTTC. It encodes CASSRRGLRNEQFF.

The table lists this clonotype with a few counts. This chain connects TRBV28 to TRBJ2-1, with 10 bases that match TRBD2. The CDR3 sequence is 15 residues long. Germline CDR1 and CDR2: MDHEN and SYDVKM. The J segment lost 3 bases and the V segment lost 6 bases, leaving 5 bases of the junction unmatched. CDR3 nucleotide sequence: TGTGCCAGCAGCACGACTAGCGGGTTCTACAATGAGCAGTTCTTC. This encodes CASSTTSGFYNEQFF.

The chain couples TRBV28 to TRBJ2-1, with a weak D call TRBD2 (5 bases). This CDR3 spans 14 amino acids. V was clipped by 8 bases and J by 8 bases, with 19 bases between them. Germline V gives CDR1 MDHEN, CDR2 SYDVKM. CDR3 protein: CASGQSGYWDEQFF. In DNA form, the CDR3 reads TGTGCCAGCGGGCAGAGCGGATATTGGGATGAGCAGTTCTTC. The whole variable domain, filled in from reference TRBV28 and TRBJ2-1, reads DVKVTQSSRYLVKRTGEKVFLECVQDMDHENMFWYRQDPGLGLRLIYFSYDVKMKEKGDIPEGYSVSREKKERFSLILESASTNQTSMYLCASGQSGYWDEQFFGPGTRLTVL.

This clonotype was recorded a few times. This chain uses TRBV5-6 with TRBJ1-2, with 9 nucleotides matching TRBD1. Germline lookup yields CDR1 SGHDT and CDR2 YYEEEE. The CDR3 totals 14 residues. The J segment lost 3 bases and the V segment lost 4 bases, leaving 4 bases of the junction unmatched. The DNA for the CDR3 is TGTGCCAGCAGCCCACAGGGGGCAGACTATGGCTACACCTTC. This encodes CASSPQGADYGYTF.